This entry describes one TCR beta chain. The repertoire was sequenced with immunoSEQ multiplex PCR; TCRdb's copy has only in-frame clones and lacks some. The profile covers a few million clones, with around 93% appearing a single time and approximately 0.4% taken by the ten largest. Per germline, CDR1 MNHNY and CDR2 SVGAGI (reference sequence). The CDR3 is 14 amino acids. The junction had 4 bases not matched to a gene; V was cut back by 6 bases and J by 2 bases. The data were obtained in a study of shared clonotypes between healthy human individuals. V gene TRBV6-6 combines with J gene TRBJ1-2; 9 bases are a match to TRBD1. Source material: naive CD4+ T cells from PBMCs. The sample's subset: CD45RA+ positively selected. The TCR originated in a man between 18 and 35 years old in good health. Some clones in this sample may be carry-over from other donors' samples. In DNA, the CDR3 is TGTGCCAGCAGAAGGACAGGGGAAAACTATGGCTACACCTTC. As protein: CASRRTGENYGYTF.